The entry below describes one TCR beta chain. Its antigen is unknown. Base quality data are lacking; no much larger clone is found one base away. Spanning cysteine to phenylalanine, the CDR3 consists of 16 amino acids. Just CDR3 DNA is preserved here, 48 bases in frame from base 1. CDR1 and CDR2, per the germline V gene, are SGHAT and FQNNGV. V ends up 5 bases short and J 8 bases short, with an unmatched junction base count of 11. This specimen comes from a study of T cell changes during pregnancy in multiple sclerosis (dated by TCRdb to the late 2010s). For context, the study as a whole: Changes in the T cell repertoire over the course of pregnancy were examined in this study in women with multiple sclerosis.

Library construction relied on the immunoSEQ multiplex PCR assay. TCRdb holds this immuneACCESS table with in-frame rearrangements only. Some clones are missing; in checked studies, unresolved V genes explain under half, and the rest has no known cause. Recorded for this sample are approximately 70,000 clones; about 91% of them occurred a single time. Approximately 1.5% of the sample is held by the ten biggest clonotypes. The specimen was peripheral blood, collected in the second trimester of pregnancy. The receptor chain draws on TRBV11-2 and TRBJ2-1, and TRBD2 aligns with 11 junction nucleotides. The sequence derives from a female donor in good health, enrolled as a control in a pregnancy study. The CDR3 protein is CASSLFLAGGFYEQFF. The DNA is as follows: TGTGCCAGCAGCCTATTCTTAGCGGGAGGGTTCTATGAGCAGTTCTTC.